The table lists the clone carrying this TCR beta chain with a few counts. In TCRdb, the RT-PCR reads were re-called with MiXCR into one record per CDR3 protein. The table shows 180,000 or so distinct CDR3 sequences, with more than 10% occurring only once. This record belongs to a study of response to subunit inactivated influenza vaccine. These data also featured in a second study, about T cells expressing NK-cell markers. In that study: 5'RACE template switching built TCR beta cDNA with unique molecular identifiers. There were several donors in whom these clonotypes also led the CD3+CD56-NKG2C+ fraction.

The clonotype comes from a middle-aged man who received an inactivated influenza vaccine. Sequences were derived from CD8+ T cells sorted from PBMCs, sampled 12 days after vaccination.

The CDR3 loop is CASSLKIGGEAFF. DNA for the CDR3: TGTGCCAGCAGCTTAAAGATCGGGGGAGAAGCTTTCTTT. The chain carries TRBV7-6 and TRBJ1-1, with a tentative D call TRBD1 (5 bases). V was shortened by 2 bases and J by 8 bases, with 12 bases between the two germline ends. Germline lookup yields CDR1 SGHVS and CDR2 FNYEAQ. The CDR3 length is 13 residues.